Listed below are T cell receptor beta chains from one sample, sequenced in a study of blood T cell repertoires in COVID-19. Data came from immunoSEQ multiplex PCR; TCRdb stores just in-frame clones and leaves some out. The table lists about 180,000 clones, about 86% of them singletons. The sequenced sample was peripheral blood. These TCRs come from a man in his fifties or sixties with active or convalescent COVID-19. Each CDR3 is given with its conserved first and last residue. The order of the fields is J gene, clone size, V gene, D gene, CDR3 protein, CDR3 DNA. D genes are given only for firm matches. Clone size is given for some rows only: seen once, a few or many times, or a class if the clone is expanded.

TRBJ1-4 | few | TRBV7-9 | NA | CASRRGANEKLFF | TGTGCCAGCCGGCGGGGTGCTAATGAAAAACTGTTTTTT
TRBJ1-2 | NA | TRBV6-5 | NA | CASRSSAGPVGYTF | TGTGCCAGCAGGAGTTCCGCGGGACCAGTAGGCTACACCTTC
TRBJ1-5 | NA | TRBV4-3 | NA | CASSQDWLGDNQPQHF | TGCGCCAGCAGCCAAGATTGGTTGGGAGACAATCAGCCCCAGCATTTT
TRBJ2-7 | NA | TRBV30 | TRBD2 | CAFRAGGREYEQYF | TGTGCCTTCCGAGCGGGAGGGCGGGAATACGAGCAGTACTTC
TRBJ2-6 | NA | TRBV11-2 | TRBD2 | CASRTIAGPSGANVLTF | TGTGCCAGCAGAACTATAGCGGGTCCCTCTGGGGCCAACGTCCTGACTTTC
TRBJ1-3 | once | TRBV6-1 | NA | CASSEVGGYGNTIYF | TGTGCCAGCAGTGAAGTTGGAGGGTATGGAAACACCATATATTTT
TRBJ1-6 | NA | TRBV18 | NA | CASSPIAAETGSSPLHF | TGTGCCAGCTCACCCATTGCTGCAGAGACAGGTTCGTCACCCCTCCACTTT
TRBJ1-1 | NA | TRBV24-1 | NA | CATSDPNGGTEAFF | TGTGCCACCAGTGACCCGAATGGGGGGACTGAAGCTTTCTTT
TRBJ1-1 | NA | TRBV27 | TRBD1 | CASSPRDRGKTEAFF | TGTGCCAGCAGTCCGCGGGACAGGGGGAAGACTGAAGCTTTCTTT
TRBJ1-6 | NA | TRBV5-4 | TRBD1 | CASSTRTGSPNSPLHF | TGTGCCAGCAGCACGAGGACAGGGTCACCTAATTCACCCCTCCACTTT
TRBJ2-1 | NA | TRBV15 | TRBD2 | CATSRGDKAGAYNEQFF | TGTGCCACCAGCAGAGGGGACAAAGCGGGGGCCTACAATGAGCAGTTCTTC
TRBJ1-3 | NA | TRBV6-5 | NA | CASRNQRDSGNTIYF | TGTGCCAGCAGAAACCAACGGGACTCTGGAAACACCATATATTTT
TRBJ2-3 | NA | TRBV7-6 | NA | CASSLGPSESTDTQYF | TGTGCCAGCAGCTTAGGGCCCAGCGAGAGCACAGATACGCAGTATTTT
TRBJ2-5 | NA | TRBV7-9 | TRBD2 | CASSLDGRGGETQYF | TGTGCCAGCAGCCTAGATGGGAGGGGCGGTGAGACCCAGTACTTC
TRBJ2-3 | few | TRBV3-1/TRBV3-2 | TRBD2 | CASSHYGTSGGAGTDTQYF | TGTGCCAGCAGCCACTACGGGACTAGCGGGGGGGCGGGCACAGATACGCAGTATTTT
TRBJ1-1 | NA | TRBV19 | NA | CASSIVGGEAFF | TGTGCCAGTAGTATAGTCGGGGGTGAAGCTTTCTTT
TRBJ2-5 | NA | TRBV12-5 | TRBD2 | CASGLGLAGNQETQYF | TGTGCTAGTGGTTTGGGACTAGCGGGAAACCAAGAGACCCAGTACTTC
TRBJ2-7 | NA | TRBV15 | TRBD2 | CATSRSSGGTYEQYF | TGTGCCACCAGCAGGAGTAGCGGGGGTACCTACGAGCAGTACTTC
TRBJ2-2 | NA | TRBV28 | TRBD2 | CASSFLAGGLRELFF | TGTGCCAGCAGTTTCTTAGCGGGTGGGCTGAGGGAGCTGTTTTTT
TRBJ2-5 | NA | TRBV6-1 | TRBD2 | CATRGGYGETQYF | TGTGCCACCCGGGGGGGCTATGGGGAGACCCAGTACTTC
TRBJ2-3 | NA | TRBV19 | NA | CASSIPGGSDTQYF | TGTGCCAGTAGTATCCCGGGGGGCTCAGATACGCAGTATTTT
TRBJ1-4 | NA | TRBV6-1 | NA | CASSENTQGNEKLFF | TGTGCCAGCAGTGAAAACACCCAGGGGAATGAAAAACTGTTTTTT
TRBJ1-6 | NA | TRBV7-2 | NA | CASSSGGFNNSPLHF | TGTGCCAGCAGCTCGGGGGGGTTTAATAATTCACCCCTCCACTTT
TRBJ1-2 | NA | TRBV11-2 | NA | CASRPLGGSGYTF | TGTGCCAGTCGCCCCCTGGGAGGCTCGGGCTACACCTTC
TRBJ1-1 | NA | TRBV7-3 | NA | CASSLGHRQRAFF | TGTGCCAGCAGCTTGGGACACCGCCAGAGAGCTTTCTTT
TRBJ1-4 | NA | TRBV18 | NA | CASSRRDEKLFF | TGTGCCAGCTCACGCAGGGATGAAAAACTGTTTTTT
TRBJ2-7 | NA | TRBV11-2 | NA | CASSPSGPGVGAYEQYF | TGTGCCAGCAGCCCCTCGGGGCCGGGAGTCGGGGCCTACGAGCAGTACTTC
TRBJ1-1 | NA | TRBV19 | NA | CASLADFPEAFF | TGTGCCAGTCTGGCGGACTTCCCTGAAGCTTTCTTT
TRBJ2-7 | NA | TRBV3-1/TRBV3-2 | NA | CASSQVPPGHEQYF | TGTGCCAGCAGCCAAGTCCCTCCGGGTCACGAGCAGTACTTC
TRBJ1-1 | NA | TRBV6-5 | TRBD1 | CASSYSPGQGAGEAFF | TGTGCCAGCAGTTACTCGCCTGGACAGGGGGCAGGTGAAGCTTTCTTT
TRBJ2-5 | NA | TRBV19 | TRBD2 | CASSIRGLAGRETQYF | TGTGCCAGTAGTATTCGAGGACTAGCGGGACGGGAGACCCAGTACTTC
TRBJ2-2 | NA | TRBV24-1 | TRBD2 | CAIPIRLAGVGELFF | TGTGCCATCCCGATTCGCCTAGCGGGAGTCGGGGAGCTGTTTTTT
TRBJ2-7 | NA | TRBV7-2 | TRBD1 | CASSTEWDRGYEQYF | TGTGCCAGCAGCACGGAGTGGGACAGGGGGTACGAGCAGTACTTC
TRBJ1-6 | NA | TRBV7-2 | TRBD1 | CASSSRQGRNSPLHF | TGTGCCAGCAGCTCGAGACAGGGGAGGAATTCACCCCTCCACTTT
TRBJ2-1 | once | TRBV6-2/TRBV6-3 | TRBD1 | CASSGTGGEQFF | TGTGCCAGCAGTGGCACAGGGGGCGAGCAGTTCTTC
TRBJ2-7 | NA | TRBV5-1 | NA | CASSLDRSSYEQYF | TGCGCCAGCAGCTTGGACAGGAGCTCCTACGAGCAGTACTTC
TRBJ1-4 | NA | TRBV5-6 | NA | CASSLGGGSANEKLFF | TGTGCCAGCAGCTTGGGTGGCGGATCGGCTAATGAAAAACTGTTTTTT
TRBJ1-4 | NA | TRBV2 | TRBD1 | CASSELGQVNEKLFF | TGTGCCAGCAGTGAACTAGGACAGGTTAATGAAAAACTGTTTTTT